This T cell receptor (beta chain) was documented in a study of T cells after yellow fever vaccination (dated by TCRdb to 2018 to 2020). Looking at the study overall: The SMART-Seq v4 Ultra Low Input RNA kit was used to prepare libraries from fractions with low cell numbers. To follow T-cell clones before and after both primary and booster YFV17D yellow fever vaccination, bulk TCR alpha and beta repertoires underwent longitudinal sequencing. Two healthy male donors, one aged 18 to 30 and one aged 30 to 40 years, made up the cohort. Blood samples were taken at several timepoints before and after primary and secondary immunization, and bulk PBMC replicates and cell subsets were isolated.

In light of the paper, this sample's treatment or condition label describes: live attenuated yellow fever vaccine strain. A standard Ficoll-Paque protocol was used to isolate PBMCs from peripheral blood. Dynabeads CD4 and CD8 positive selection kits were used to isolate CD4 and CD8 T-cell fractions. TriZol was used to extract RNA from bulk PBMCs, CD4 and CD8 fractions, and dextramer-positive and dextramer-negative fractions. The sample was run on an Illumina NovaSeq 6000. TCR cDNA was synthesized by 5'RACE template switching, through which a universal primer site and unique molecular identifiers were introduced. Priming for cDNA synthesis came from both the TCR alpha and TCR beta constant segments. Two PCR steps were used to amplify libraries, with sample barcodes and sequencing adapters being added in the second step. Libraries were sequenced on Illumina HiSeq 2500 (2x100 bp) or NovaSeq (2x150 bp). In the paper's pipeline: MIGEC handled demultiplexing of reads and collapsing into UMI consensus sequences, while MiXCR performed V(D)J alignment. Vaccine-responding clonotypes were defined with edgeR using replicate PBMC samples, requiring FDR below 0.01 and a log2 fold change above 5 up to day 15. CD4 or CD8 identity was assigned to each bulk clonotype according to whether the clonotype was present at higher abundance in the sequenced CD4 repertoire or the sequenced CD8 repertoire. Using fastp at Q25 and MiXCR, TCRdb reprocessed the public reads and kept productive beta chains. Under each unique CDR3 protein, matching rows form one entry showing the most common genes and DNA. The V and J calls, along with clone size, are taken from TCRdb and not from the paper's own processing. For this sample there are 85,000 to 100,000 distinct CDR3 sequences; 5.8% appear just once. Approximately 39% of the sample lies in the top ten.

This clonotype was detected many times. Its antigen specificity is not known. Base qualities are not recorded, but no much larger clone differs from it by a single base. Paper-wide results and their limitations: Compared with the primary T-cell response, the secondary T-cell response was weaker but faster, peaking on day 5 rather than day 15. Most clones expanded after primary vaccination were re-detected after the booster (approximately 95% of CD4 and 88% of CD8), suggesting broad memory maintenance. A small share of clonotypes was detected in both CD4 and CD8 compartments, with the overlap likely arising from convergent recombination. FACS-sorted repertoires could contain abundant contaminating clonotypes from the bulk population, so computational filtering was required. Because the study included only a couple of donors, the extent to which the findings can be generalized is limited.

The germline ends are 6 bases apart after V is trimmed by 3 bases and J by 7 bases. Including cysteine and phenylalanine, the CDR3 has 12 amino acids. Just CDR3 DNA is preserved here, 36 bases in frame from base 1. The germline V gene (reference sequence) supplies CDR1 SEHNR and CDR2 FQNEAQ. The chain links TRBV7-9 with TRBJ2-2, with the D gene too uncertain to name. The TCR was taken from a man between 18 and 35 years old who received the YFV17D yellow fever vaccine. The sequences come from CD8+ T cells sorted from PBMCs, collected 10 days after the yellow fever booster vaccination. The nucleotide sequence is given as TGTGCCAGCAGCTTTAGGATCGGGGAGCTGTTTTTT. Its coded protein is CASSFRIGELFF.